This TCR beta chain was sequenced in a study of control samples from healthy donors and cancer patients. The junction had 11 bases not matched to a gene; V was cut back by 4 bases and J by 3 bases. Germline V gives CDR1 SNHLY, CDR2 FYNNEI. The CDR3 totals 17 residues. Some clones are missing from TCRdb's copy, which holds only in-frame ones; the method was immunoSEQ multiplex PCR. Of 100,000 to 150,000 clones listed, approximately 92% are singletons. This clonotype was sampled from a man at least 80 years old with head and neck cancer. The rearrangement links TRBV2 to TRBJ2-2; 7 bases agree with TRBD2. Material for sequencing was PBMCs. The CDR3 region is CASSGTRSSLHTGELFF. In nucleotides, the CDR3 is TGTGCCAGCAGTGGGACTAGATCATCCCTCCACACCGGGGAGCTGTTTTTT.